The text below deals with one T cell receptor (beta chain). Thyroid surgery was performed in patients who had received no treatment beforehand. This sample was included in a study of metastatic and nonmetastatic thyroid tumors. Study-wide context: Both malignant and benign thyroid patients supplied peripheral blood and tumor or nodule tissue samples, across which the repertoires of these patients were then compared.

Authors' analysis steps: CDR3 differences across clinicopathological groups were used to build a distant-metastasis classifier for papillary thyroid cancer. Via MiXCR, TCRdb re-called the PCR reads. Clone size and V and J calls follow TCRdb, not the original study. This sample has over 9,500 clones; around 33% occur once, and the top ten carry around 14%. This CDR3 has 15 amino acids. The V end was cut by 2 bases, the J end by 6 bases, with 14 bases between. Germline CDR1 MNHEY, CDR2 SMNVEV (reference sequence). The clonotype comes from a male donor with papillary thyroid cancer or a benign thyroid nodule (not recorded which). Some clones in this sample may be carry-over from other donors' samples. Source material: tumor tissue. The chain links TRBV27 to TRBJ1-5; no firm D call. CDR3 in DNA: TGTGCCAGCAGTTTAAAAGTGCGGTATATTCAGCCCCAGCATTTT. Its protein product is CASSLKVRYIQPQHF.